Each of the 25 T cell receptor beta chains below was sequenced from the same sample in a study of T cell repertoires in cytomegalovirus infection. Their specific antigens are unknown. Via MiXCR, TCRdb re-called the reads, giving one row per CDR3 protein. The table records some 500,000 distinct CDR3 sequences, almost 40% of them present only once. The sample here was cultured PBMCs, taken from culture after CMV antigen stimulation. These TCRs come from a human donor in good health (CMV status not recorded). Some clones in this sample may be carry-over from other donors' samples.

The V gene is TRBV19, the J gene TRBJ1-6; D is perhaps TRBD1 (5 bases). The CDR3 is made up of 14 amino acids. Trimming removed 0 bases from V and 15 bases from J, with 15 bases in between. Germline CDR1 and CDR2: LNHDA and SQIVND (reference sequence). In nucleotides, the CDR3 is TGTGCCAGTAGTATAGACCCCGGGACTCCCGTCCTCCACTTT. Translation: CASSIDPGTPVLHF.

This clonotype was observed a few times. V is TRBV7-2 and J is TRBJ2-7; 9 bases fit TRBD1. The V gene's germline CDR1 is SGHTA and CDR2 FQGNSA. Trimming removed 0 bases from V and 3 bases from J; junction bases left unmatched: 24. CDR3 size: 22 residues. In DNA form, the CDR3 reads TGTGCCAGCAGCTTAGCTCCTACCTGGACAGGGGTTTGGGGGACACTCGGCTACGAGCAGTACTTC. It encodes CASSLAPTWTGVWGTLGYEQYF.

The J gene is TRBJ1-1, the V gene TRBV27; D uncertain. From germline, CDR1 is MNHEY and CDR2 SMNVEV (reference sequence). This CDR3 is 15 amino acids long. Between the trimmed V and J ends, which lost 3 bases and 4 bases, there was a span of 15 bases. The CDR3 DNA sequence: TGTGCCAGCAGTTTTGGCCCCGGAGCCTTCACTGAAGCTTTCTTT. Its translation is CASSFGPGAFTEAFF.

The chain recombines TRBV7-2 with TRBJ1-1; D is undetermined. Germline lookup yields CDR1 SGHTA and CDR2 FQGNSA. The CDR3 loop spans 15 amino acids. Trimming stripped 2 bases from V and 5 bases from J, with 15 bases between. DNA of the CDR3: TGTGCCAGCAGCTTAAGAGGGCCTCTTTCTACTGAAGCTTTCTTT. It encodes CASSLRGPLSTEAFF.

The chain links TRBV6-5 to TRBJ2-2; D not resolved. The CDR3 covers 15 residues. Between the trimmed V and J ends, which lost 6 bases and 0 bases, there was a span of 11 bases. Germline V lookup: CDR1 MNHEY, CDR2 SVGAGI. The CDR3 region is CASSLDTPNTGELFF. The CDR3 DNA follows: TGTGCCAGCAGCCTCGACACCCCGAACACCGGGGAGCTGTTTTTT.

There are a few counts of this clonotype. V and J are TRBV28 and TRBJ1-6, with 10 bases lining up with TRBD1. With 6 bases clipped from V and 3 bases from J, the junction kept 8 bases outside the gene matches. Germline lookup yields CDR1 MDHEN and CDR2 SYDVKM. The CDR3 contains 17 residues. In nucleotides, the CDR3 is TGTGCCAGCAGCCCCATGGGGACAGGGGACTATAATTCACCCCTCCACTTT. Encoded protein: CASSPMGTGDYNSPLHF.

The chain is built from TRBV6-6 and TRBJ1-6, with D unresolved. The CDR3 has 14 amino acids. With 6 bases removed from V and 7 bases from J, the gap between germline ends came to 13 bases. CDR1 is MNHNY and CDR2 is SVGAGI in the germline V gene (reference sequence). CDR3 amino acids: CASSRGFGNSPLHF. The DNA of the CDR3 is TGTGCCAGCAGCAGAGGGTTTGGCAATTCACCCCTCCACTTT.

CDR3 in amino acids: CSAREAGREKLFF. CDR3 nucleotides: TGCAGTGCTAGAGAAGCAGGGAGGGAAAAACTGTTTTTT. The chain employs TRBV20-1 and TRBJ1-4, with TRBD1 as a possible D gene (5 bases). The germline CDR1 and CDR2 sequences are DFQATT and SNEGSKA (reference sequence). There are 13 residues in the CDR3. V lost 0 bases, J lost 8 bases, and 10 bases lay in between.

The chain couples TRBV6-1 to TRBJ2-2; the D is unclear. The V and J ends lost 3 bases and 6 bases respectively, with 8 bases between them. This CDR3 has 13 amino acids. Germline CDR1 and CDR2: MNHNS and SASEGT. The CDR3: CASSERRAGELFF. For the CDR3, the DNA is TGTGCCAGCAGTGAGCGTAGGGCCGGGGAGCTGTTTTTT.

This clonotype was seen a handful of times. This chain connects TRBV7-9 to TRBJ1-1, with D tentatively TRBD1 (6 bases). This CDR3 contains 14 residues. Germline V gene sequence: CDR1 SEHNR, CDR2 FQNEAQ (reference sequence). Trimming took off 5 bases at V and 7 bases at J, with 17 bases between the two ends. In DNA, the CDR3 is TGTGCCAGCAGCCCAAAGGGGGGCCGTGATGAAGCTTTCTTT. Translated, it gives CASSPKGGRDEAFF. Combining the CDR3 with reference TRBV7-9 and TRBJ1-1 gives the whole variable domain DTGVSQNPRHKITKRGQNVTFRCDPISEHNRLYWYRQTLGQGPEFLTYFQNEAQLEKSRLLSDRFSAERPKGSFSTLEIQRTEQGDSAMYLCASSPKGGRDEAFFGQGTRLTVV.

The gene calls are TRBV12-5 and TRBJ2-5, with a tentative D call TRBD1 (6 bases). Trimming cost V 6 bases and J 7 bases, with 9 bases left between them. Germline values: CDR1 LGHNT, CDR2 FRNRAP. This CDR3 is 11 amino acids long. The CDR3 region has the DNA TGTGCTAGTGGCACCAGGGGGACCCAGTACTTC. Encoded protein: CASGTRGTQYF.

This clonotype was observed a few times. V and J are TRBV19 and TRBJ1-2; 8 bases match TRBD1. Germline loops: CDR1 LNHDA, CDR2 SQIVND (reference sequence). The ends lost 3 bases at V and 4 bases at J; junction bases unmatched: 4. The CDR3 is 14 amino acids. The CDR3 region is CASSMFDRGYGYTF. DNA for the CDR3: TGTGCCAGTAGTATGTTCGACAGGGGCTATGGCTACACCTTC. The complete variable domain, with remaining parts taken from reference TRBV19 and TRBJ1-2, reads DGGITQSPKYLFRKEGQNVTLSCEQNLNHDAMYWYRQDPGQGLRLIYYSQIVNDFQKGDIAEGYSVSREKKESFPLTVTSAQKNPTAFYLCASSMFDRGYGYTFGSGTRLTVV.

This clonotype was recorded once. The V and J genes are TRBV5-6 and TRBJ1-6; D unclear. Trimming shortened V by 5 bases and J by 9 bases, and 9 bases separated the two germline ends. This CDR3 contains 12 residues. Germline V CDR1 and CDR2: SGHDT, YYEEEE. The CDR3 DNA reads TGTGCCAGCAGTTTCAGTTCTTCACCCCTCCACTTT. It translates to CASSFSSSPLHF.

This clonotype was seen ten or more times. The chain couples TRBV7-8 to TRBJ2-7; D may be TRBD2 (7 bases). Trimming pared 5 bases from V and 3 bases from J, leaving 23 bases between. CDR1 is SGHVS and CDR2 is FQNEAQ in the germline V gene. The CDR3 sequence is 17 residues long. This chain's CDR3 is CASSPLWGGDKLYEQYF. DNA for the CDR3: TGTGCCAGCAGCCCATTATGGGGGGGCGACAAACTCTACGAGCAGTACTTC.

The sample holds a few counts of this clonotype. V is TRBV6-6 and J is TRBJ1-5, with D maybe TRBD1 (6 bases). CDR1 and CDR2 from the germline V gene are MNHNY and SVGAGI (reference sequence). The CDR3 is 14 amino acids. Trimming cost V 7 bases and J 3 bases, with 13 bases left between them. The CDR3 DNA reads TGTGCCAGCATAGAGGGGGGGCTCAATCAGCCCCAGCATTTT. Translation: CASIEGGLNQPQHF.

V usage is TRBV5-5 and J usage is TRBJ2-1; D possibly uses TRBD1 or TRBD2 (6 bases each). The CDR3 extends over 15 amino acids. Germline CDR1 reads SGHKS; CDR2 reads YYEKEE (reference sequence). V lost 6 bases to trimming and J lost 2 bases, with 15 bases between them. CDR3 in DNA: TGTGCCAGCACCTTTAGGGGGAGGACCTACAATGAGCAGTTCTTC. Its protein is CASTFRGRTYNEQFF.

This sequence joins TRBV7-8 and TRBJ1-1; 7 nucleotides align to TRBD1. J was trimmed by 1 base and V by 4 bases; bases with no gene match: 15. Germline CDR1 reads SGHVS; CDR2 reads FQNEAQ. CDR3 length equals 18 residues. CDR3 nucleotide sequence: TGTGCCAGCAGCTGGCCGAACAGGGGACAGCTCCAGAACACTGAAGCTTTCTTT. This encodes CASSWPNRGQLQNTEAFF.

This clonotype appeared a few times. The CDR3 nucleotides are TGCGCCAGCAGCCAGTTCGGACAGGCGGGCGAGCAGTACTTC. This gives the protein CASSQFGQAGEQYF. V gene TRBV4-1 combines with J gene TRBJ2-7; 7 nucleotides agree with TRBD1. CDR1 and CDR2 from the germline V gene are MGHRA and YSYEKL. The V segment lost 3 bases and the J segment 6 bases; nucleotides outside the gene matches: 8. The CDR3 totals 14 residues.

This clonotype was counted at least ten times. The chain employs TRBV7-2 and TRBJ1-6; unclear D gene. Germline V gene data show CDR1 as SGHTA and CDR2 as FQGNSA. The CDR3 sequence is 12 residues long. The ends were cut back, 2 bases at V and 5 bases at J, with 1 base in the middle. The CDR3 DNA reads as TGTGCCAGCAGCTTAAATAATTCACCCCTCCACTTT. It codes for CASSLNNSPLHF.

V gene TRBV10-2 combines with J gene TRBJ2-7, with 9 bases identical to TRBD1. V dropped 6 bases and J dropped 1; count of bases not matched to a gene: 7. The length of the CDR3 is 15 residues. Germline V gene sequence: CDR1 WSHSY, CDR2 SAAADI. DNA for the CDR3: TGCGCCAGCAGACCCGGGACAGGGTGGTCCTACGAGCAGTACTTC. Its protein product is CASRPGTGWSYEQYF.

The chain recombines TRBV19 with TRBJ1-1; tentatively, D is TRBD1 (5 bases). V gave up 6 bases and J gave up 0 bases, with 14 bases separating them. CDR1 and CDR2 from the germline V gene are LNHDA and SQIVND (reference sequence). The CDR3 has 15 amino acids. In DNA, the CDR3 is TGTGCCAGTAGCCTGGCAGGGTGGGTGAACACTGAAGCTTTCTTT. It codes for CASSLAGWVNTEAFF.

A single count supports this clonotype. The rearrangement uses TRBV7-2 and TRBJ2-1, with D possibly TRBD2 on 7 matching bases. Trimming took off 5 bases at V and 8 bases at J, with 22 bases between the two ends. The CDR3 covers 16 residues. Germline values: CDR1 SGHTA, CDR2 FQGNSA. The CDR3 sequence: CASSLVAGAFRDEQFF. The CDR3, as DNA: TGTGCCAGCAGCCTAGTGGCGGGGGCCTTTAGGGATGAGCAGTTCTTC. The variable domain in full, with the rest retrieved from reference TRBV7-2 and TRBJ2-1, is GAGVSQSPSNKVTEKGKDVELRCDPISGHTALYWYRQSLGQGLEFLIYFQGNSAPDKSGLPSDRFSAERTGGSVSTLTIQRTQQEDSAVYLCASSLVAGAFRDEQFFGPGTRLTVL.

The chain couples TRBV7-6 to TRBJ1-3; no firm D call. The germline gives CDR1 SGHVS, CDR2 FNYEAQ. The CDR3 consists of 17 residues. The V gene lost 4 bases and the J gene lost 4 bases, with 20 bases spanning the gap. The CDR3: CASSSTIPNRPGNTIYF. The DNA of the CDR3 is TGTGCCAGCAGCTCCACCATCCCCAATCGGCCCGGAAACACCATATATTTT.

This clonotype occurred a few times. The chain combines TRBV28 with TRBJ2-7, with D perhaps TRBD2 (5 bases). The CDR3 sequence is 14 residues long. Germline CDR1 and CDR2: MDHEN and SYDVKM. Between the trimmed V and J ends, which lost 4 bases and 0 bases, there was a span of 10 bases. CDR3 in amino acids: CASSSPGSSYEQYF. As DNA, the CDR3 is TGTGCCAGCAGTTCCCCGGGGAGCTCCTACGAGCAGTACTTC.

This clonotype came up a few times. CDR3 in amino acids: CASSIDLLSRANNQPQHF. In nucleotides, the CDR3 is TGTGCCAGTAGTATAGATTTGTTGTCCCGGGCCAACAATCAGCCCCAGCATTTT. The chain uses TRBV19 and TRBJ1-5; no definite D call. CDR3 length equals 18 residues. Trimming cost V 0 bases and J 3 bases, with 18 bases left between them. Germline-derived CDR1 and CDR2 are LNHDA and SQIVND (reference sequence).